The rows below give T cell receptor beta chains drawn from one sample of a study of T cells after yellow fever vaccination. TCRdb re-analysed the 5' RACE reads in MiXCR, keeping a single row per CDR3 protein. The table has approximately 580,000 distinct CDR3 sequences, about a sixth seen once; the top ten hold about 18%. This material consisted of PBMCs, taken 4 to 5 days after the first yellow fever vaccination. Receptor source: a man aged 18 to 35 who received the YFV17D yellow fever vaccine. Both conserved end residues are part of each CDR3.

CDR3aa: CASSQEGRTGYGYTF
v_gene: TRBV4-1
j_gene: TRBJ1-2

CDR3aa: CASSSRGGAAGELFF
v_gene: TRBV9
j_gene: TRBJ2-2

CDR3aa: CASSLSRASKNIQYF
v_gene: TRBV28
j_gene: TRBJ2-4

CDR3aa: CASSQPGTGRTYTGELFF
v_gene: TRBV4-1
j_gene: TRBJ2-2

CDR3aa: CASSHELVPYQETQYF
v_gene: TRBV4-1
j_gene: TRBJ2-5

CDR3aa: CASSLGQGIVYGYTF
v_gene: TRBV5-6
j_gene: TRBJ1-2

CDR3aa: CASSKGVGASPLHF
v_gene: TRBV21-1
j_gene: TRBJ1-6

CDR3aa: CAIRGTDNYGYTF
v_gene: TRBV10-3
j_gene: TRBJ1-2

CDR3aa: CASSLRLAEYEQYF
v_gene: TRBV7-8
j_gene: TRBJ2-7

CDR3aa: CASSVNTGLSGNTIYF
v_gene: TRBV9
j_gene: TRBJ1-3

CDR3aa: CASSGPRGAYF
v_gene: TRBV25-1
j_gene: TRBJ2-5

CDR3aa: CASSLHTGSAPLHF
v_gene: TRBV28
j_gene: TRBJ1-6

CDR3aa: CASSDFLAGYTF
v_gene: TRBV6-1
j_gene: TRBJ1-2

CDR3aa: CAWSWGLAEAFF
v_gene: TRBV30
j_gene: TRBJ1-1

CDR3aa: CASSPRTNLQKNTIYF
v_gene: TRBV7-9
j_gene: TRBJ1-3

CDR3aa: CASSFGTGGTQETQYF
v_gene: TRBV7-6
j_gene: TRBJ2-5

CDR3aa: CASSRREAQETQYF
v_gene: TRBV18
j_gene: TRBJ2-5

CDR3aa: CASRSRLGTTGELFF
v_gene: TRBV7-9
j_gene: TRBJ2-2

CDR3aa: CASSVYRRLEDGELFF
v_gene: TRBV5-4
j_gene: TRBJ2-2

CDR3aa: CASSLLDRAAEAFF
v_gene: TRBV3-1
j_gene: TRBJ1-1

CDR3aa: CASSSTGSLHF
v_gene: TRBV7-2
j_gene: TRBJ1-6

CDR3aa: CACRGDRYYEQYF
v_gene: TRBV30
j_gene: TRBJ2-7

CDR3aa: CASSRTGDLTDTQYF
v_gene: TRBV19
j_gene: TRBJ2-3

CDR3aa: CASSPSGTVTNEKLFF
v_gene: TRBV7-9
j_gene: TRBJ1-4

CDR3aa: CASSRTGQGKETQYF
v_gene: TRBV5-1
j_gene: TRBJ2-5

CDR3aa: CASSYWGSGANVLTF
v_gene: TRBV6-5
j_gene: TRBJ2-6

CDR3aa: CSVVDSFYGYTF
v_gene: TRBV29-1
j_gene: TRBJ1-2

CDR3aa: CATSERQETQYF
v_gene: TRBV24-1
j_gene: TRBJ2-5

CDR3aa: CASLRRGYEQYF
v_gene: TRBV6-2/TRBV6-3
j_gene: TRBJ2-7

CDR3aa: CASRSGTENYEQYF
v_gene: TRBV28
j_gene: TRBJ2-7

CDR3aa: CASSEFRTGTGANVLTF
v_gene: TRBV3-1
j_gene: TRBJ2-6

CDR3aa: CASSPRDRDGEAFF
v_gene: TRBV18
j_gene: TRBJ1-1

CDR3aa: CASSTNTGIGTDTQYF
v_gene: TRBV11-2
j_gene: TRBJ2-3

CDR3aa: CASSHGGLYSGGETQYF
v_gene: TRBV7-2
j_gene: TRBJ2-5

CDR3aa: CASSLVPGGYTF
v_gene: TRBV12-3/TRBV12-4
j_gene: TRBJ1-2

CDR3aa: CASSQDFGSPLHF
v_gene: TRBV5-5
j_gene: TRBJ1-6

CDR3aa: CASSQSPTGEVTEAFF
v_gene: TRBV4-1
j_gene: TRBJ1-1

CDR3aa: CASSYGGPQYNEQFF
v_gene: TRBV6-5
j_gene: TRBJ2-1

CDR3aa: CASSLTATGELFF
v_gene: TRBV19
j_gene: TRBJ2-2

CDR3aa: CASSLSERPHYEQYF
v_gene: TRBV7-9
j_gene: TRBJ2-7

CDR3aa: CASSLGQLQKELFF
v_gene: TRBV5-1
j_gene: TRBJ1-4

CDR3aa: CATSDRGNEKLFF
v_gene: TRBV24-1
j_gene: TRBJ1-4

CDR3aa: CASSQGQGVDTQYF
v_gene: TRBV3-1
j_gene: TRBJ2-3

CDR3aa: CASSYSGLAGGDEQFF
v_gene: TRBV6-2/TRBV6-3
j_gene: TRBJ2-1